A single T cell receptor beta chain is shown here with its context. Its target is unknown. These data come from a study of beta chain features in type 1 diabetes. Overall study context: Regarding age, gender and cell yields, patients proved similar to healthy donors. Broader study findings: Type 1 diabetes patients showed a moderate but significant shortening of TCRB CDR3s in all four CD4+ subsets.

The entirety of the isolated RNA underwent reverse transcription, so expressed TCRB transcripts were sequenced. TCRdb keeps only in-frame clones here, not all; method: immunoSEQ multiplex PCR. The sample has a few hundred thousand clones; 10% to 15% are singletons. Via CD45RO/CCR7/CD25/CD127/CD95/CD27, cells of the CD4+ naive, central memory, regulatory and stem cell-like memory subsets were sorted. Purity of each sorted population was above 98%. Sequencing was performed on naive CD4+ T cells from blood. The sequence came from a young woman with type 1 diabetes.

The CDR3 reads CASSREPGEDTGELFF. CDR3 coding DNA: TGTGCCAGCAGCAGGGAGCCAGGGGAAGACACCGGGGAGCTGTTTTTT. V is TRBV5-4 and J is TRBJ2-2; D is perhaps TRBD1 (6 bases). Germline CDR1 SGHNT, CDR2 YYREEE (reference sequence). The CDR3 is 16 amino acids. Trimming shortened V by 4 bases and J by 3 bases, and 16 bases separated the two germline ends.